This TCR beta chain was captured by sequencing in a study of blood T cell repertoires in COVID-19 (dated by TCRdb to about 2020). Background for the entire study: The collaborator samples originated in the United States, Italy and Spain and spanned the acute and convalescent phases of COVID-19. Samples came from the ongoing ImmuneRACE study (first 160 participants) plus 1,254 subjects from 6 global collaborators. The material from the prospective study consisted of cDNA or gDNA derived from T cells, B-cell-depleted T cells, or PBMCs. The repertoires were released in a freely available public database meant as a resource for research on the immune response to SARS-CoV-2. Where available, HLA class I and class II types were taken from metadata supplied by the sample provider and were not determined by assay-based typing. The sample metadata nearly always contained a de-identified subject ID, COVID-19 status, age in years and sex. The dataset comprised deeply sampled blood TCRbeta repertoires from subjects exposed to, actively infected with, or recovered from COVID-19.

TCRbeta CDR3 regions were amplified from genomic DNA by means of the immunoSEQ Assay, a bias-controlled multiplex PCR. The original pipeline was this. The number of nucleated cells in each sample was estimated from the amplification of reference gene primers within the assay. To quantify the absolute abundance of each unique TCRbeta CDR3 rearrangement, sequence reads were collapsed and filtered. For each sample, productive Simpson clonality was calculated as the square root of Simpson's diversity index over productive rearrangements. Entries here come from immuneACCESS through TCRdb and include only in-frame sequences with V and J called. Some clones fail to appear in such tables; in the studies checked, an unresolved V gene covers under half of the shortfall, and the cause of the remainder is unknown. V and J calls and clone size are those listed in that table; D and trimming were worked out from the DNA. The sample table lists more than 65,000 clones, around three quarters of them with a count of one. Around 30% of the sample rests with the top ten.

What the study reported, not specific to this receptor: Clinical and demographic metadata were provided uncurated, with the amount varying by source and participant.

Collaborating institutions collected whole blood in K2EDTA tubes following their own protocols. For TCRbeta analysis, collaborators shipped samples in one of three forms: frozen whole blood, isolated PBMCs, or DNA extracted from either of those sample types. About this clone: The antigen it binds to is not known. Base qualities were left out, and no much larger clone turns up one base away.

Reading the germline V gene gives CDR1 SNHLY and CDR2 FYNNEI. The CDR3 starts with the cysteine, ends with the phenylalanine, and has 15 residues. Left in the record is the CDR3 DNA by itself, 45 bases read in frame from the first base. V is pared back by 7 bases and J by 0 bases, with 13 bases lying between the germline termini. The material sequenced was peripheral blood. The TCR was taken from an elderly woman with active or convalescent COVID-19. Here the chain combines TRBV2 and TRBJ1-3, with no confident D gene call. CDR3 region: CASTTVGVSGNTIYF. DNA sequence: TGTGCCAGCACCACTGTGGGAGTCTCTGGAAACACCATATATTTT.